Shown below are 26 T cell receptor beta chains from a single sample sequenced in a study of metastatic and nonmetastatic thyroid tumors. Thyroid surgery took place with no prior treatment in any patient. TCRdb re-called clones via MiXCR from the PCR reads. The sample comprises some 37,000 clones, 20% of which are singletons, and 15% rests with the top ten. What was sequenced was blood. These receptors all stem from a female donor with papillary thyroid cancer or a benign thyroid nodule (not recorded which). Some clones in this sample may be carry-over from other donors' samples.

This clone was counted only a few times. V is TRBV6-5 and J is TRBJ2-5, with no clear D. Trimming shortened V by 2 bases and J by 0 bases, and 7 bases separated the two germline ends. From germline, CDR1 is MNHEY and CDR2 SVGAGI. CDR3 size: 14 residues. The CDR3 loop reads CASSYRPYQETQYF. The CDR3 DNA reads TGTGCCAGCAGTTACCGACCTTACCAAGAGACCCAGTACTTC.

Many counts were recorded for this clone. V and J are TRBV20-1 and TRBJ2-7; D remains ambiguous. Germline V gives CDR1 DFQATT, CDR2 SNEGSKA (reference sequence). Trimming stripped 3 bases from V and 0 bases from J, with 9 bases between. This CDR3 comprises 13 residues. The CDR3 coding sequence is TGCAGTGCTAGGGACGGGTACTCCTACGAGCAGTACTTC. The encoded protein is CSARDGYSYEQYF.

The table lists this clone with a few counts. This sequence joins TRBV12-3 or TRBV12-4 and TRBJ1-1; 8 bases map to TRBD1. Trimming took 2 bases from V and 1 from J; bases not matched to a gene: 6. This CDR3 contains 16 residues. The CDR3 sequence: CASSLTRGLGNTEAFF. The CDR3 nucleotides are TGTGCCAGCAGTTTAACCAGGGGGCTAGGGAACACTGAAGCTTTCTTT.

This clone was found many times. J is TRBJ1-2 and V is TRBV11-1; 9 bases match TRBD1. With V trimmed by 5 bases and J by 6 bases, 13 bases remained unmatched. The germline gives CDR1 SGHAT, CDR2 FQDESV (reference sequence). The CDR3 spans 16 residues. DNA of the CDR3: TGTGCCAGCAGCCCGCGGACAGGGGTACCCTTGGATGGCTACACCTTC. Translation gives CASSPRTGVPLDGYTF.

As for this clone: A junction boundary mismatches the germline segment, possibly from a read error. J is TRBJ2-1 and V is TRBV2; D is perhaps TRBD1 (5 bases). Germline values: CDR1 SNHLY, CDR2 FYNNEI. The CDR3 extends over 16 amino acids. CDR3 in DNA: TGTGCCAGCAGGGCTTTGGACACGGTGACCTACAATGAGAAGTTCTTC. Its translation: CASRALDTVTYNEKFF.

This clone appeared many times. The junction departs from the called germline gene at one end, perhaps through a read error. The chain links TRBV4-2 to TRBJ2-2; TRBD2 matches at 9 bases. The CDR3 runs to 15 residues. Germline loops: CDR1 LGHNA, CDR2 YNFKEQ. CDR3 nucleotide sequence: TGTGCCGGCAGCCAAGTAGCGGGAGACACCGGGGAGCTGTTTTTT. It specifies CAGSQVAGDTGELFF.

The CDR3 is CASSPEGERVIEQFF. In DNA, the CDR3 is TGCGCCAGCAGCCCGGAAGGGGAGAGGGTCATTGAGCAGTTCTTC. The chain links TRBV5-1 to TRBJ2-1, with D perhaps TRBD1 or TRBD2 (5 bases each). Germline V lookup: CDR1 SGHRS, CDR2 YFSETQ. CDR3 size: 15 residues. The V and J ends lost 4 bases and 9 bases respectively, with 20 bases between them.

The sample holds many counts of this clone. The chain uses TRBV7-3 and TRBJ2-7; 9 nucleotides match TRBD1. Trimming took 0 bases from V and 6 from J; bases not matched to a gene: 9. The CDR3 has 16 amino acids. The V gene's germline CDR1 is SGHTA and CDR2 FQGTGA. The CDR3 DNA sequence: TGTGCCAGCAGCTTAACGGGGGGACAGGGCGACGGCGAGCAGTACTTC. Translating gives CASSLTGGQGDGEQYF.

V usage is TRBV20-1 and J usage is TRBJ1-1; D may be TRBD1 (5 bases). CDR3 length: 16 amino acids. Germline assignment: CDR1 DFQATT and CDR2 SNEGSKA (reference sequence). The V end lost 5 bases, the J end lost 11 bases, and 30 bases lay between the germline ends. The CDR3 spells CSAEKDVRTHEGRAFF. In DNA form, the CDR3 reads TGCAGTGCTGAAAAGGACGTCCGGACTCATGAGGGGAGGGCTTTCTTT.

About this clone itself: This may arise from a read error, as a much more abundant clone is one base away. The J gene is TRBJ2-2, the V gene TRBV3-1, with D possibly being TRBD2 (6 bases). The V and J ends lost 4 bases and 0 bases respectively, with 9 bases between them. The CDR3 is 15 amino acids. Germline CDR1 is LGHDT and CDR2 is YNNKEL (reference sequence). CDR3 region: CASSRRLANTGELFF. CDR3 nucleotide sequence: TGTGCCAGCAGCCGTCGACTAGCGAACACCGGGGAGCTGTTTTTT.

For this clone: The conserved phenylalanine or tryptophan normally closing the CDR3 is absent here, so this likely arose from a read error. It is unclear where the CDR3 begins or ends on the DNA, so no DNA is shown, and the CDR3 is as TCRdb lists it. The V and J genes are TRBV6-2 or TRBV6-3 and TRBJ1-2. Germline V gene lookup returns CDR1 MNHEY and CDR2 SVGEGT. Termini included, the CDR3 measures 12 amino acids. CDR3 sequence: CASSYSGYGYNL.

Concerning this clone itself: Compared with germline, one end of the junction differs, possibly owing to a read error. The chain joins TRBV20-1 to TRBJ2-1, with D maybe TRBD2 (6 bases). Germline values: CDR1 DFQATT, CDR2 SNEGSKA (reference sequence). The length of the CDR3 is 17 residues. CDR3 coding DNA: TGCAGTGCTAGACATCGGGGGTCGGGGCTGTCCTACAATGATCAGTTCTTC. Residues: CSARHRGSGLSYNDQFF.

This clone has more than one count but fewer than ten. The V and J genes are TRBV20-1 and TRBJ1-1; maybe TRBD1 (5 bases). The germline V gene has CDR1 DFQATT and CDR2 SNEGSKA (reference sequence). With 4 bases removed from V and 1 base from J, the gap between germline ends came to 16 bases. The CDR3 is 15 amino acids. The CDR3 loop reads CSANKRPGGNTEAFF. CDR3 DNA: TGCAGTGCTAACAAGAGGCCGGGGGGGAACACTGAAGCTTTCTTT.

This clone came up many times. J is TRBJ2-3 and V is TRBV7-2; D is uncertain. The CDR3 is 12 residues long. Trimming cost V 5 bases and J 4 bases, with 7 bases left between them. Germline V lookup: CDR1 SGHTA, CDR2 FQGNSA. CDR3 sequence reads: CASSRSADTQYF. CDR3 nucleotides: TGTGCCAGCAGCCGGTCTGCAGATACGCAGTATTTT.

This clone was counted ten times or more. V is TRBV20-1 and J is TRBJ2-5; 7 bases match TRBD2. Unmatched junction bases numbered 9, after V lost 0 bases and J lost 5 bases. Germline CDR1 DFQATT, CDR2 SNEGSKA (reference sequence). The CDR3 spans 15 residues. This chain's CDR3 is CSARDRSRGGETQYF. In DNA form, the CDR3 reads TGCAGTGCTAGAGATCGCTCGAGGGGAGGGGAGACCCAGTACTTC.

This clone has only a few counts. V and J are TRBV11-3 and TRBJ1-2; D remains unclear. This CDR3 spans 13 amino acids. The germline V gene has CDR1 SGHNT and CDR2 YENEEA. With 5 bases removed from V and 8 bases from J, the gap between germline ends came to 15 bases. CDR3 sequence: CASSDRIGLGYTF. CDR3 sequence (DNA): TGTGCCAGCAGCGACCGCATAGGGTTGGGCTACACCTTC.

The V and J genes are TRBV11-3 and TRBJ2-3; D is unclear. The germline V gene has CDR1 SGHNT and CDR2 YENEEA. V lost 2 bases, J lost 4 bases, and 10 bases lay in between. The CDR3 covers 14 residues. The CDR3: CASSLNLIADTQYF. CDR3 nucleotide sequence: TGTGCCAGCAGCTTAAACTTGATCGCAGATACGCAGTATTTT.

This chain joins TRBV2 and TRBJ2-7, with D perhaps matching TRBD2 (6 bases). From germline, CDR1 is SNHLY and CDR2 FYNNEI. The CDR3 consists of 14 residues. With 2 bases removed from V and 4 bases from J, the gap between germline ends came to 12 bases. The CDR3 sequence: CASSERAGSYEQYF. The CDR3 DNA reads TGTGCCAGCAGTGAACGGGCGGGAAGTTACGAGCAGTACTTC. Full variable domain (remainder filled in from reference TRBV2 and TRBJ2-7): EPEVTQTPSHQVTQMGQEVILRCVPISNHLYFYWYRQILGQKVEFLVSFYNNEISEKSEIFDDQFSVERPDGSNFTLKIRSTKLEDSAMYFCASSERAGSYEQYFGPGTRLTVT.

This clone was seen at least ten times. The rearrangement joins TRBV20-1 to TRBJ1-2; D call uncertain. Germline V gene sequence: CDR1 DFQATT, CDR2 SNEGSKA (reference sequence). This CDR3 is 13 amino acids long. V was trimmed by 3 bases and J by 5 bases, leaving 13 bases between them. The CDR3 reads CSARPPLEYGYTF. The CDR3 DNA is TGCAGTGCTAGGCCACCGCTCGAGTATGGCTACACCTTC.

Sample share makes this clone medium-sized. V usage is TRBV6-1 and J usage is TRBJ1-1; D uncertain. Germline CDR1 MNHNS, CDR2 SASEGT. V shed 6 bases and J shed 5 bases, with 16 bases lying between them. CDR3 size: 14 residues. The CDR3 here is CASRVMGQATEAFF. The CDR3 DNA follows: TGTGCCAGCAGAGTAATGGGCCAAGCAACTGAAGCTTTCTTT.

This clone appeared many times. The V call is TRBV3-1, the J call TRBJ2-2; unclear D gene. Deletions cut 2 bases from V and 4 bases from J, with 11 bases between. Germline lookup yields CDR1 LGHDT and CDR2 YNNKEL (reference sequence). This CDR3 contains 15 residues. CDR3 region: CASSQLVMSTGELFF. The CDR3 nucleotides read TGTGCCAGCAGCCAACTAGTTATGAGCACCGGGGAGCTGTTTTTT.

As regards this clone: One base away lies a much larger clone, so this may be a sequencing read error. Other DNA sequences in this specimen translate into the identical CDR3. The rearrangement links TRBV6-4 to TRBJ2-2; 13 bases match TRBD2. CDR1 is MRHNA, CDR2 SNTAGT, per germline. The CDR3 runs 21 residues. Trimming cost V 5 bases and J 0 bases; bases outside gene matches: 15. This CDR3 reads CASSRGPWTSGRLPNTGELFF. The CDR3 DNA is TGTGCCAGCAGTCGAGGCCCGTGGACTAGCGGGAGACTCCCGAACACCGGGGAGCTGTTTTTT.

There are many counts of this clone. The CDR3 sequence: CATMKDGGYEQYF. The DNA for the CDR3 is TGTGCCACCATGAAGGACGGGGGCTACGAGCAGTACTTC. J is TRBJ2-7 and V is TRBV27; D perhaps matches TRBD2 (6 bases). The ends were cut back, 10 bases at V and 3 bases at J, with 16 bases in the middle. The germline V gene has CDR1 MNHEY and CDR2 SMNVEV (reference sequence). The CDR3 is 13 amino acids.

This clone was picked up a small number of times. The junction departs from germline at one end; a sequencing error may be responsible. This chain connects TRBV6-2 or TRBV6-3 to TRBJ2-5, with D unclear. This CDR3 has 13 amino acids. Looked up from germline, CDR1 is MNHEY and CDR2 is SVGEGT. CDR3 protein: CASIYSMRETRYF. CDR3 bases: TGTGCCAGCATTTACTCGATGCGAGAGACCCGGTACTTC.

This clone was recorded many times. The chain employs TRBV20-1 and TRBJ2-7; possibly TRBD2 for D (6 bases). The CDR3 contains 15 residues. The germline V and J ends were trimmed by 2 bases and 6 bases, with 20 bases remaining between them. The V gene's germline CDR1 is DFQATT and CDR2 SNEGSKA (reference sequence). The DNA of the CDR3 is TGCAGTGCTAGAATAAGCGGGCTCAGCTCTGGCGAGCAGTACTTC. It codes for CSARISGLSSGEQYF.

At least ten counts were recorded for this clone. The rearrangement links TRBV7-3 to TRBJ2-2; possibly TRBD2 for D (8 bases). V gave up 5 bases and J gave up 4 bases, with 17 bases separating them. The CDR3 length is 16 residues. Per the germline V gene, CDR1 is SGHTA and CDR2 is FQGTGA. CDR3 amino acids: CASSPAGDSLTGELFF. The CDR3 DNA follows: TGTGCCAGCAGCCCAGCGGGGGACAGCCTCACCGGGGAGCTGTTTTTT.